This T cell receptor (beta chain) was retrieved from a study of shared clonotypes between healthy human individuals. The CDR3 spans 12 residues. The V and J ends lost 4 bases and 4 bases respectively, with 8 bases between them. In germline, CDR1 is MNHNS, CDR2 SASEGT. The naive CD8 population came from CD45RO-negative cells selected for CCR7, without terminally differentiated effector memory CD45RA+ cells. TCRdb's copy holds only in-frame clones and misses some; the assay was immunoSEQ multiplex PCR. The sample includes 1.5 million to 2.5 million clones, less than 95% of them seen just once. The chain carries TRBV6-1 and TRBJ2-7; D remains unclear. The material sequenced was naive CD8+ T cells sorted from blood. The sequence derives from a man younger than 35 in good health. CDR3 sequence (DNA): TGTGCCAGCAGTGCTGAGACTTACGAGCAGTACTTC. Protein sequence: CASSAETYEQYF.